Listed below are T cell receptor beta chains from one sample, sequenced in a study of Graves' ophthalmopathy and Graves' hyperthyroidism. Via MiXCR, TCRdb re-called the multiplex PCR reads, giving one row per CDR3 protein. This sample has around 1,200,000 distinct CDR3 sequences, with approximately 35% found just once. Sequenced material: peripheral blood or thyroid tissue (not recorded which). All receptors derive from an adult man with Graves' hyperthyroidism. The CDR3 runs from the conserved cysteine through the conserved F or W. A D gene is named only where the DNA matches it firmly. Not all rows give a size; the values are once, few, many and, for expanded clones, a class.

D gene	V gene	clone size	J gene	CDR3 DNA	CDR3 protein
-	TRBV7-9	once	TRBJ1-4	TGTGCCAGCAGCGCGACAGGAGCGAATGAAAAACTGTTTTTT	CASSATGANEKLFF
-	TRBV29-1	many	TRBJ1-2	TGCAGCGTTGAAGGATCATGGGGTGGCTACACCTTC	CSVEGSWGGYTF
TRBD2	TRBV20-1	few	TRBJ2-5	TGCAGTGCTAACGCGGGTAGCGGGAGGTTTGAGACCCAGTACTTC	CSANAGSGRFETQYF
-	TRBV7-9	few	TRBJ1-5	TGTGCCAGCAGTGGGCCCGGGGGAAGCAATCAGCCCCAGCATTTT	CASSGPGGSNQPQHF
-	TRBV9	many	TRBJ1-1	TGTGCCAGCAGCGTAGTGATGGATACTGAAGCTTTCTTT	CASSVVMDTEAFF
-	TRBV10-3	-	TRBJ2-7	TGTGCCATCAGGGAGGGGAAACCCCACGAGCAGTACTTC	CAIREGKPHEQYF
TRBD1	TRBV2	-	TRBJ2-6	TGTGCCAGCAGCCTGGACAGGGTCAACGTCCTGACTTTC	CASSLDRVNVLTF
-	TRBV12-3/TRBV12-4	-	TRBJ1-5	TGTGCCAGCAGCGGGACCGAGCAAGAGACCCAGCATTTT	CASSGTEQETQHF
-	TRBV2	few	TRBJ1-1	TGTGCCAGCAGTGGGCAGGGGCGATCAAACACTGAAGCTTTCTTT	CASSGQGRSNTEAFF
-	TRBV2	few	TRBJ2-2	TGTGCCAGCCGGGGGTTCGAAGGAGGGGAGCTGTTTTTT	CASRGFEGGELFF
-	TRBV10-3	few	TRBJ1-1	TGTGCCAGCATCCGCGAGGTGACCCGCCTGAACACTGAAGCTTTCTTT	CASIREVTRLNTEAFF
TRBD1	TRBV7-9	-	TRBJ2-7	TGTGCCAGCAGCTTCTCCCGGACAGGCGTAGGAGAGGAGCAGTACTTC	CASSFSRTGVGEEQYF
-	TRBV6-5	few	TRBJ2-5	TGTGCCAGCAGTGAAGGTTGGGGGTTGGCTCCAGAGACCCAGTACTTC	CASSEGWGLAPETQYF
-	TRBV9	many	TRBJ2-2	TGTGCCAGCAGCGTAGTGAGCACCGGGGAGCTGTTTTTT	CASSVVSTGELFF
TRBD1	TRBV19	many	TRBJ1-1	TGTGCCAGTAGTGACATCCCCCGCGGACAGGGGAGGGCTGAAGCTTTCTTT	CASSDIPRGQGRAEAFF
TRBD1	TRBV7-8	-	TRBJ2-7	TGTGCCAGCAGCTTGATTGCGGACAGGATAACCTACGAGCAGTACTTC	CASSLIADRITYEQYF
-	TRBV12-3/TRBV12-4	few	TRBJ1-5	TGTGCCAGCAGTTTGGGGGGACCGGGAACCTGGCCCCAGCATTTT	CASSLGGPGTWPQHF
-	TRBV7-6	few	TRBJ2-7	TGTGCCAGCAGCTCCGATCAAGAATCCTACGGGCAGTACTTC	CASSSDQESYGQYF